The 12 T cell receptor beta chains in this list originate from one sample, sequenced in a study of blood T cell repertoires in COVID-19 (dated by TCRdb to about 2020). To prepare the library, the immunoSEQ multiplex PCR assay was applied. The clones in this table, taken by TCRdb from immuneACCESS, are in-frame only. Not every clone is retained; where verified, under half of the shortfall comes from an unresolved V gene, and the cause of the rest is unknown. The sample records around 270,000 clones, around 89% of which are singletons. Around 0.84% of the sample comes from the top ten. The specimen sequenced was peripheral blood. The receptors shown here come from a young man with acute or convalescent COVID-19.

The J gene is TRBJ1-1, the V gene TRBV18; a weak D match, TRBD1 (6 bases). Germline-derived CDR1 and CDR2 are KGHSH and LQKENI. The CDR3 runs to 15 residues. The ends were cut back, 3 bases at V and 4 bases at J, with 15 bases in the middle. The CDR3 bases are TGTGCCAGCTCACCGGGGGGGGCGTGGGGCACTGAAGCTTTCTTT. This codes for CASSPGGAWGTEAFF.

This rearrangement joins TRBV10-1 to TRBJ2-7, with D tentatively TRBD2 (6 bases). The CDR3 sequence is 14 residues long. Germline V lookup: CDR1 WNHNN, CDR2 SYGVQD (reference sequence). V lost 5 bases to trimming and J lost 4 bases, with 15 bases between them. DNA of the CDR3: TGCGCCAGCAGTCCCGGGGGTTCTATTTACGAGCAGTACTTC. Protein: CASSPGGSIYEQYF.

The rearrangement joins TRBV15 to TRBJ1-2, with D tentatively TRBD1 (6 bases). The length of the CDR3 is 13 residues. The germline V gene has CDR1 LNHNV and CDR2 YYDKDF (reference sequence). V lost 1 base to trimming and J lost 5 bases, with 8 bases between them. The CDR3 DNA reads as TGTGCCACCAGCAGAGGAGGACAGTATGGCTACACCTTC. It specifies CATSRGGQYGYTF.

This chain links TRBV28 with TRBJ1-5; possibly TRBD1 for D (6 bases). V was clipped by 6 bases and J by 1 base, with 13 bases between them. The CDR3 is made up of 15 amino acids. CDR1 MDHEN and CDR2 SYDVKM come from the germline V gene. CDR3 sequence: CASRSGTWSNQPQHF. The DNA for the CDR3 is TGTGCCAGCAGATCCGGGACATGGAGCAATCAGCCCCAGCATTTT.

The chain carries TRBV5-1 and TRBJ1-4; D remains unclear. V lost 4 bases, J lost 6 bases, and 13 bases lay in between. This CDR3 contains 14 residues. CDR1 is SGHRS and CDR2 is YFSETQ in the germline V gene. CDR3 region: CASSPNPADEKLFF. As DNA, the CDR3 is TGCGCCAGCAGCCCTAACCCCGCGGATGAAAAACTGTTTTTT.

This clone was found once. The genes are TRBV7-9 and TRBJ1-2, with 7 bases matching TRBD1. The germline V gene has CDR1 SEHNR and CDR2 FQNEAQ (reference sequence). Trimming at V came to 3 bases and at J to 3 bases, leaving 4 bases not matched to a gene. The CDR3 is 14 residues long. The CDR3: CASSFTGVDYGYTF. CDR3 nucleotide sequence: TGTGCCAGCAGCTTCACAGGGGTAGACTATGGCTACACCTTC.

The rearrangement links TRBV2 to TRBJ1-2, with D possibly matching TRBD1 (5 bases). Germline loops: CDR1 SNHLY, CDR2 FYNNEI. This CDR3 is 13 amino acids long. The ends were cut back, 5 bases at V and 2 bases at J, with 9 bases in the middle. CDR3 DNA: TGTGCCAGCAGTCCAGGGCCCAACTATGGCTACACCTTC. This translates into CASSPGPNYGYTF.

Note on this clone: This same CDR3 is encoded by further DNA sequences in the sample. The chain combines TRBV6-5 with TRBJ2-3; possible D gene TRBD2, 6 bases. The CDR3 loop spans 14 amino acids. In germline, CDR1 is MNHEY, CDR2 SVGAGI. V lost 5 bases and J lost 0, with 9 bases in between. Written as DNA, the CDR3 is TGTGCCAGCAGTCCCAGCGGGAGCACAGATACGCAGTATTTT. Amino acids: CASSPSGSTDTQYF.

This chain uses TRBV5-6 with TRBJ1-2; D uncertain. Trimming pared 0 bases from V and 8 bases from J, leaving 17 bases between. This CDR3 has 15 amino acids. The germline V gene encodes CDR1 SGHDT and CDR2 YYEEEE. In nucleotides, the CDR3 is TGTGCCAGCAGCTTGGGGCAGCCGTCGGGAGGGGGCTACACCTTC. This sequence encodes CASSLGQPSGGGYTF.

The rearrangement joins TRBV6-5 to TRBJ1-5, with D perhaps TRBD1 (5 bases). The germline V and J ends were trimmed by 8 bases and 3 bases, with 14 bases remaining between them. CDR1 MNHEY and CDR2 SVGAGI come from the germline V gene. The CDR3 is made up of 14 amino acids. The CDR3, as DNA: TGTGCCAGCTCAACAGGTCTAAACAATCAGCCCCAGCATTTT. This codes for CASSTGLNNQPQHF.

This rearrangement joins TRBV14 to TRBJ1-2; the D gene is possibly TRBD1 (5 bases). The CDR3 extends over 15 amino acids. V dropped 0 bases and J dropped 8 bases, with 16 bases sitting between them. Germline CDR1 SGHDN, CDR2 FVKESK. The CDR3 DNA sequence: TGTGCCAGCAGCCAAGAACGCCAGGGCTTTGGAGGCTACACCTTC. This translates into CASSQERQGFGGYTF.

The CDR3 protein is CASSVAVAGLTGELFF. DNA for the CDR3: TGTGCCAGCAGCGTAGCAGTAGCGGGGTTAACCGGGGAGCTGTTTTTT. The chain uses TRBV9 and TRBJ2-2; 8 bases align to TRBD2. J lost 5 bases, V lost 0 bases, and 6 bases had no gene match. This CDR3 region has 16 residues. Germline V gives CDR1 SGDLS, CDR2 YYNGEE. The full variable domain, with the rest looked up from reference TRBV9 and TRBJ2-2, is DSGVTQTPKHLITATGQRVTLRCSPRSGDLSVYWYQQSLDQGLQFLIQYYNGEERAKGNILERFSAQQFPDLHSELNLSSLELGDSALYFCASSVAVAGLTGELFFGEGSRLTVL.